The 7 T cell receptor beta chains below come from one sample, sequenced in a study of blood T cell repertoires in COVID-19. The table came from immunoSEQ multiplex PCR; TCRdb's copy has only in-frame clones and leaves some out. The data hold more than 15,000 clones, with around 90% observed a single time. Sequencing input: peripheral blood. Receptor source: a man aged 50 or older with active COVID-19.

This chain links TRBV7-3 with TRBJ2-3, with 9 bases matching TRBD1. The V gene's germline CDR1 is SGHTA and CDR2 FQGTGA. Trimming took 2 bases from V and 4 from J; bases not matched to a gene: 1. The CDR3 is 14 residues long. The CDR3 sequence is CASSLDRGSDTQYF. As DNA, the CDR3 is TGTGCCAGCAGCTTAGACAGGGGGTCAGATACGCAGTATTTT.

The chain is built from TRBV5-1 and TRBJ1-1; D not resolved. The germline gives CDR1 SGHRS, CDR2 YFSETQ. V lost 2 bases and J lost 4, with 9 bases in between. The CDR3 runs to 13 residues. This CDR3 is CASSFEGGTEAFF. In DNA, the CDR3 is TGCGCCAGCAGCTTTGAGGGCGGCACTGAAGCTTTCTTT. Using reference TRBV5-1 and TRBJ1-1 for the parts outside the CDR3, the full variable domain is KAGVTQTPRYLIKTRGQQVTLSCSPISGHRSVSWYQQTPGQGLQFLFEYFSETQRNKGNFPGRFSGRQFSNSRSEMNVSTLELGDSALYLCASSFEGGTEAFFGQGTRLTVV.

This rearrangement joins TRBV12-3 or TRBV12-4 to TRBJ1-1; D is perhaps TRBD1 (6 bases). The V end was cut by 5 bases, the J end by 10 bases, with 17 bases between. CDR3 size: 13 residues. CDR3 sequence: CASSRDTQRGAFF. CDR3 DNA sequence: TGTGCCAGCAGTCGGGACACCCAAAGGGGAGCTTTCTTT.

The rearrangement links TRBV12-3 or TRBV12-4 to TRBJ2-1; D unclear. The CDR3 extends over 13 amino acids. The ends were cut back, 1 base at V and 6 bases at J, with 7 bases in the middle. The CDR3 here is CASSLDHGNEQFF. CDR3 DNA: TGTGCCAGCAGTTTAGACCACGGCAATGAGCAGTTCTTC.

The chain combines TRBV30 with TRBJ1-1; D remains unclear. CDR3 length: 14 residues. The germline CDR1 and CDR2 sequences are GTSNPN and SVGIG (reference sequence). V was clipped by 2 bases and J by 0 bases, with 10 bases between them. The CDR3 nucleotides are TGTGCCTGGAGTCCTCGGGGTCTGAACACTGAAGCTTTCTTT. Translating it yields CAWSPRGLNTEAFF.

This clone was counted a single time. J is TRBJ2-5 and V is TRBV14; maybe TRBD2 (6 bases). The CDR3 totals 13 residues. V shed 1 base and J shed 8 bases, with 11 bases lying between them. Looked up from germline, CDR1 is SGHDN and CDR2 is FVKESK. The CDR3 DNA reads TGTGCCAGCAGCCAAGTAACTAGCTCCACCCAGTACTTC. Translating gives CASSQVTSSTQYF.

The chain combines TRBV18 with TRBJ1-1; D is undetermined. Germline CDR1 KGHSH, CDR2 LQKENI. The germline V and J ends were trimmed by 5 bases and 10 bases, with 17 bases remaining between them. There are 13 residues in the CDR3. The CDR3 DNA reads TGTGCCAGCTCAAACGGTGACTCCCCGGGAGCTTTCTTT. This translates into CASSNGDSPGAFF. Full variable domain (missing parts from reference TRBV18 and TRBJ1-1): NAGVMQNPRHLVRRRGQEARLRCSPMKGHSHVYWYRQLPEEGLKFMVYLQKENIIDESGMPKERFSAEFPKEGPSILRIQQVVRGDSAAYFCASSNGDSPGAFFGQGTRLTVV.